The T cell receptor beta chain described here comes from a study of T-cell memory formation after mild COVID-19. General study findings and limits: Certain responding clones were present in pre-infection memory, suggesting participation of cross-reactive memory.

TCR alpha and TCR beta cDNA libraries with sample barcodes and UMIs came from 5'RACE using constant-segment primers. One entry per CDR3 protein results from TCRdb running MiXCR on the 5' RACE reads. The sample has tens of thousands of distinct CDR3 sequences; about 15% are singletons. In this sample, this clonotype turned up a few times. Its antigen is as yet unknown. CDR1 and CDR2 from the germline V gene are SGHNT and YENEEA. The V gene end was trimmed by 4 bases and the J gene end by 0 bases; junction bases not matched to a gene: 15. The CDR3 covers 18 residues. The sequence was collected from an adult woman who had mild COVID-19 (a few samples of this study predate the infection). Cell type and time point are not known. The chain uses TRBV11-3 and TRBJ2-7; 7 bases are a match to TRBD2. Sequenced input: PBMCs or a T cell subset sorted from them (not recorded which). CDR3 in DNA: TGTGCCAGCAGCTCGTTTGACGGGGGGAGCGGTGTCTCCTACGAGCAGTACTTC. Residues: CASSSFDGGSGVSYEQYF.